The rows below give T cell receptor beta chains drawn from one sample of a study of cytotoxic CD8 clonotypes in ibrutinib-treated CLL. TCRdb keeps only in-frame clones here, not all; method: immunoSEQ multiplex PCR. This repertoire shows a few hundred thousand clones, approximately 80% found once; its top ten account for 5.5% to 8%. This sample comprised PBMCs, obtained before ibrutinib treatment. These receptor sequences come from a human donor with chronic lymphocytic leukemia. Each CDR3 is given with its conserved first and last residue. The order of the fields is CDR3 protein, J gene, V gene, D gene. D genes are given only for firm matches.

CDR3aa: CASSRIQGLGETQYF
j_gene: TRBJ2-5
v_gene: TRBV19
d_gene: -

CDR3aa: CATSRDPRQGDIQYF
j_gene: TRBJ2-4
v_gene: TRBV15
d_gene: TRBD1

CDR3aa: CASGLGLAPSTNEQFF
j_gene: TRBJ2-1
v_gene: TRBV12-5
d_gene: TRBD2

CDR3aa: CASTRGVNYGYTF
j_gene: TRBJ1-2
v_gene: TRBV28
d_gene: -

CDR3aa: CASSLGFLGEITEAFF
j_gene: TRBJ1-1
v_gene: TRBV5-4
d_gene: -

CDR3aa: CASIPSGGGAGTGELFF
j_gene: TRBJ2-2
v_gene: TRBV27
d_gene: TRBD2

CDR3aa: CAWSVFLTANEQFF
j_gene: TRBJ2-1
v_gene: TRBV30
d_gene: -

CDR3aa: CASSHSLGSSLGGYTF
j_gene: TRBJ1-2
v_gene: TRBV10-2
d_gene: -

CDR3aa: CASSLSDRANEQFF
j_gene: TRBJ2-1
v_gene: TRBV7-6
d_gene: TRBD1

CDR3aa: CASRLNNEQFF
j_gene: TRBJ2-1
v_gene: TRBV25-1
d_gene: -

CDR3aa: CASSVSFSGQETQYF
j_gene: TRBJ2-5
v_gene: TRBV9
d_gene: -

CDR3aa: CASSQVGLPAHEQFF
j_gene: TRBJ2-1
v_gene: TRBV4-3
d_gene: TRBD2

CDR3aa: CASSRDRGLDLGGGYTF
j_gene: TRBJ1-2
v_gene: TRBV4-2
d_gene: TRBD1

CDR3aa: CASSLGGQNNQPQHF
j_gene: TRBJ1-5
v_gene: TRBV7-2
d_gene: -

CDR3aa: CATRGVISYNEQFF
j_gene: TRBJ2-1
v_gene: TRBV27
d_gene: TRBD2

CDR3aa: CAWRHQTGRGTEAFF
j_gene: TRBJ1-1
v_gene: TRBV30
d_gene: TRBD1

CDR3aa: CASSPRRGHEQYF
j_gene: TRBJ2-7
v_gene: TRBV7-9
d_gene: -